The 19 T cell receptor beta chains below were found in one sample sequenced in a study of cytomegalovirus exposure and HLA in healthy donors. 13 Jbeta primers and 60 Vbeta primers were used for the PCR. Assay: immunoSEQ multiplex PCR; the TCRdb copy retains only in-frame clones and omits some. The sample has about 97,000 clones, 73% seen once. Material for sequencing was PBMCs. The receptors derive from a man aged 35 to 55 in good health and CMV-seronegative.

The CDR3 spells CASSTGAQETQYF. The DNA of the CDR3 is TGTGCCAGTAGTACAGGGGCACAAGAGACCCAGTACTTC. This sequence joins TRBV19 and TRBJ2-5, with D perhaps matching TRBD1 (6 bases). CDR1 LNHDA and CDR2 SQIVND come from the germline V gene (reference sequence). V lost 4 bases, J lost 2 bases, and 8 bases lay in between. This CDR3 region has 13 residues.

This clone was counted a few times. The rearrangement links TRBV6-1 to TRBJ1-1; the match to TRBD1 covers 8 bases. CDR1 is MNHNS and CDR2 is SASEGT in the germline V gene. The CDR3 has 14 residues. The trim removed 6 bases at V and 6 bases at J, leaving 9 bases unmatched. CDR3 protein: CASSQRSGGSEAFF. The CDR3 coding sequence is TGTGCCAGCAGCCAGCGGTCAGGGGGCTCTGAAGCTTTCTTT.

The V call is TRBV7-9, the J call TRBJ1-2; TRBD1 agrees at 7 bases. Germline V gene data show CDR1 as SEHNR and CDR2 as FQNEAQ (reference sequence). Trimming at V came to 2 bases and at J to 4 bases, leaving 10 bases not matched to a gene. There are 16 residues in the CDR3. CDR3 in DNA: TGTGCCAGCAGCTTATCCTACTTAGACAGGGCCTATGGCTACACCTTC. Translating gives CASSLSYLDRAYGYTF.

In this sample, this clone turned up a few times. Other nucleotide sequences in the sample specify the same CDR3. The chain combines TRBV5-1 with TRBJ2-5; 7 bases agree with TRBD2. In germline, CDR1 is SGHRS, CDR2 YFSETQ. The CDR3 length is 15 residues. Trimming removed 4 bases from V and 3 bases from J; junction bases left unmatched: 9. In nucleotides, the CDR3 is TGCGCCAGCAGCCTGGCAGGGACTACAGAAGAGACCCAGTACTTC. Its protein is CASSLAGTTEETQYF. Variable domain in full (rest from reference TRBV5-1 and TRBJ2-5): KAGVTQTPRYLIKTRGQQVTLSCSPISGHRSVSWYQQTPGQGLQFLFEYFSETQRNKGNFPGRFSGRQFSNSRSEMNVSTLELGDSALYLCASSLAGTTEETQYFGPGTRLLVL.

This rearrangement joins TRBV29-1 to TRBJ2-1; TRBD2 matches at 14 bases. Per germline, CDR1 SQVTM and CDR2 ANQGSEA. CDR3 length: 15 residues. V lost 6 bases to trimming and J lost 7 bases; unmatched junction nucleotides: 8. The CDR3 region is CSVEPTSGGGNEQFF. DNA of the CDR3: TGCAGCGTCGAACCGACTAGCGGGGGGGGTAATGAGCAGTTCTTC.

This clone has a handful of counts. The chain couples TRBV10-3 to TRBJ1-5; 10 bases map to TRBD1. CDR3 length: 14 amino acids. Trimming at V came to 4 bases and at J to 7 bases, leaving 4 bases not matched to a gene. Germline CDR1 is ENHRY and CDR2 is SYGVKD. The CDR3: CAISGDRGQQPQHF. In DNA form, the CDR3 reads TGTGCCATCAGTGGTGACAGGGGGCAACAGCCCCAGCATTTT.

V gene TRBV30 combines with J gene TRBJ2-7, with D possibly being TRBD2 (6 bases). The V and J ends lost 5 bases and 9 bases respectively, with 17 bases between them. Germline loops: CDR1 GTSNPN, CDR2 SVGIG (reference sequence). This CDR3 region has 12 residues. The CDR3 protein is CAWATSRPRQYF. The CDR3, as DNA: TGTGCCTGGGCGACTAGTCGGCCCAGGCAGTACTTC.

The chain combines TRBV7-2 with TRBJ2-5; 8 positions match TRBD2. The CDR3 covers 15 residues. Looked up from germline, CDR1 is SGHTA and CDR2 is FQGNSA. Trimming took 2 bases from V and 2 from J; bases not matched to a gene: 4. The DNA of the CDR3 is TGTGCCAGCAGCTTAAGCCCTAGCGGGCAAGAGACCCAGTACTTC. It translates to CASSLSPSGQETQYF.

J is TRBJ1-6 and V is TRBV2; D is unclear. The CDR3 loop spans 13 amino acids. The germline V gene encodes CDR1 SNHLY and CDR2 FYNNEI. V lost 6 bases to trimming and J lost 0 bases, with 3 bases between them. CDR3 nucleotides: TGTGCCAGCAGGAGCTCCTATAATTCACCCCTCCACTTT. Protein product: CASRSSYNSPLHF. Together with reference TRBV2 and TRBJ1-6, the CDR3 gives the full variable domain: EPEVTQTPSHQVTQMGQEVILRCVPISNHLYFYWYRQILGQKVEFLVSFYNNEISEKSEIFDDQFSVERPDGSNFTLKIRSTKLEDSAMYFCASRSSYNSPLHFGNGTRLTVT.

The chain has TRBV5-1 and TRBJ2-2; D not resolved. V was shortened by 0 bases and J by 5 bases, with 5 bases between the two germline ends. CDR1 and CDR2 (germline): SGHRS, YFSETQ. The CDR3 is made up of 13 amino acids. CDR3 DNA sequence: TGCGCCAGCAGCTTGGAGCCAACCGGGGAGCTGTTTTTT. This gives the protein CASSLEPTGELFF.

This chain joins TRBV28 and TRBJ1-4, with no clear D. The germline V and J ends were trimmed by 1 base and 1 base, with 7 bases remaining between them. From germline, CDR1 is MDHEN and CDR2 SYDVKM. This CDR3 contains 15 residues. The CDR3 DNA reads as TGTGCCAGCAGTTTATCTCGGAGAACTAATGAAAAACTGTTTTTT. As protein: CASSLSRRTNEKLFF.

The CDR3 bases are TGCGCCAGCAGCTTGGGACAGGCCCCCTACGAGCAGTACTTC. It codes for CASSLGQAPYEQYF. V gene TRBV5-1 combines with J gene TRBJ2-7; a possible D gene is TRBD1 (6 bases). Germline V lookup: CDR1 SGHRS, CDR2 YFSETQ. Trimming shortened V by 0 bases and J by 2 bases, and 9 bases separated the two germline ends. This CDR3 comprises 14 residues.

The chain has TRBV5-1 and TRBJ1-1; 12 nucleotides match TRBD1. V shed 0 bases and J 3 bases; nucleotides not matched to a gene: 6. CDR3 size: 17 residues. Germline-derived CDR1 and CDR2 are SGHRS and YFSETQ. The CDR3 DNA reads TGCGCCAGCAGCTTGGTAGGGACAGGGGGCGCTTACACTGAAGCTTTCTTT. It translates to CASSLVGTGGAYTEAFF.

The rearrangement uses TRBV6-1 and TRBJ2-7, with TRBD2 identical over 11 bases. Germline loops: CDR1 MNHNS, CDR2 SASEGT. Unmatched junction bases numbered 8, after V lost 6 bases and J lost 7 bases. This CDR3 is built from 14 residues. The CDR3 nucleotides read TGTGCCAGCAGGCTAGCGGGGGGCTCCGCTGAGCAGTACTTC. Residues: CASRLAGGSAEQYF.

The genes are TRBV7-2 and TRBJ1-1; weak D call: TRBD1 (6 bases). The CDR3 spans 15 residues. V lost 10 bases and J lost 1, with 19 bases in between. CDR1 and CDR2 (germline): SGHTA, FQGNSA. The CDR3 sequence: CATLPGQPGNTEAFF. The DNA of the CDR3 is TGTGCCACACTGCCCGGACAGCCAGGGAACACTGAAGCTTTCTTT.

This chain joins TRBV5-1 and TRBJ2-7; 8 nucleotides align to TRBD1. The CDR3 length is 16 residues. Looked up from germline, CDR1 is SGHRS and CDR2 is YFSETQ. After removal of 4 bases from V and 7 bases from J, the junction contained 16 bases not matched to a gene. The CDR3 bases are TGCGCCAGCAGCCCACAACTGCGGACAGGGATAGAAGAGCAGTACTTC. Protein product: CASSPQLRTGIEEQYF.

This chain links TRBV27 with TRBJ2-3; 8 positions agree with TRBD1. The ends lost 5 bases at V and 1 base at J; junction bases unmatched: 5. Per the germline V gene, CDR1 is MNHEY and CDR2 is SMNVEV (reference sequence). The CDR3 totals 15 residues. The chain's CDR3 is CASSDRGGGTDTQYF. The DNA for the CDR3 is TGTGCCAGCAGTGACAGGGGTGGAGGCACAGATACGCAGTATTTT.

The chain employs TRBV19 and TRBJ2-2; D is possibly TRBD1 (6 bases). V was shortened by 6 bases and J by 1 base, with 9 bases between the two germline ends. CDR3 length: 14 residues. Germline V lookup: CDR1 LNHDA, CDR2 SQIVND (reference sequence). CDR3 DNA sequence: TGTGCCAGTAGCCTGACAGGGAACACCGGGGAGCTGTTTTTT. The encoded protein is CASSLTGNTGELFF. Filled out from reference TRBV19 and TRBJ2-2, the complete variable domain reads DGGITQSPKYLFRKEGQNVTLSCEQNLNHDAMYWYRQDPGQGLRLIYYSQIVNDFQKGDIAEGYSVSREKKESFPLTVTSAQKNPTAFYLCASSLTGNTGELFFGEGSRLTVL.

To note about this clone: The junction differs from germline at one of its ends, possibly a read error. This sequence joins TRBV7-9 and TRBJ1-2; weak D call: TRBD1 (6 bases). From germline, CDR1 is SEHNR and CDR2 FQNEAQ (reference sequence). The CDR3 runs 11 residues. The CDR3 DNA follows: TGTGCCAGCAGCTTAATCTGGGACACCTACTTC. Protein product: CASSLIWDTYF.